This T cell receptor beta chain was sequenced during a study of regulatory T cells in long-lasting Graves disease. This clonotype was counted many times. At one of its ends the junction is not consistent with the germline gene, which may arise from a read error. Assembly of TCR beta libraries relied on iRepertoire HTBI primers together with Arm-PCR of CDR3 regions. Using its own MiXCR run on the multiplex PCR reads, TCRdb lists one record per CDR3 protein. Found here are over 400,000 distinct CDR3 sequences, approximately 15% of them singletons; the top ten hold roughly 15%. This CDR3 contains 16 residues. CDR1 SGHRS and CDR2 YFSETQ come from the germline V gene. Time point defined: newly diagnosed GD, antithyroid drugs for less than 3 months. The TCR library was made from RNA that had been extracted from PBMCs in TRIzol. The sample also formed part of further work on T cells in Graves' hyperthyroidism and ophthalmopathy. From that report: Patients between 18 and 65 years old had hyperthyroidism, newly diagnosed and lasting under 2 months. The study left out patients who had uncontrolled infection, other autoimmune disease, pregnancy or lactation. Blood also held most thyroid clonotypes expanded beyond 0.001. Using 13 V-J features, a model discriminated ophthalmopathy from stable hyperthyroidism.

The rearrangement links TRBV5-1 to TRBJ2-3; 13 bases align to TRBD2. This receptor was taken from a woman aged 50 to 60 with Graves disease. The sample in question was peripheral blood mononuclear cells (PBMCs), obtained at new diagnosis, from a patient treated with antithyroid drugs. In DNA, the CDR3 is TGTGCCAGCAGCCTCGGACTAGCGGGGGGCACAGATACGCAGTATTTT. Translating it yields CASSLGLAGGTDTQYF.